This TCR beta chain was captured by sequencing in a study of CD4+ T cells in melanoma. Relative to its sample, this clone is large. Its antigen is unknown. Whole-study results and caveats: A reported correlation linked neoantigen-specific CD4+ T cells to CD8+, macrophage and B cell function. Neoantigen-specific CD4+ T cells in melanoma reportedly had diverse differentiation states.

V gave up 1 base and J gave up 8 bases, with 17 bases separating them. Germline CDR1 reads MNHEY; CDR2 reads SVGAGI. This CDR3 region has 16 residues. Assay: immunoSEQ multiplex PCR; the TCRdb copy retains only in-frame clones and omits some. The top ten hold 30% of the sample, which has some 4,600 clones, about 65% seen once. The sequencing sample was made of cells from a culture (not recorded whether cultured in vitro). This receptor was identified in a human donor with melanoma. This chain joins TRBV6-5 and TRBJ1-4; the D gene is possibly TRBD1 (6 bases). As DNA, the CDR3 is TGTGCCAGCAGTTACTACCCCCGGACAGTTACAGAAAAACTGTTTTTT. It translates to CASSYYPRTVTEKLFF.